This entry concerns a single T cell receptor (beta chain). Its specificity is not known. This specimen belongs to a study of blood T cells in healthy people across ages. Regarding the study as a whole: Relative to aged donors, long-lived donors carried more naive CD4+ cells and displayed higher diversity.

Primers used in a second PCR of about 6 to 11 cycles were a sample-barcoded 5' primer and a J-beta primer mix. All cDNA molecules were each tagged by a template-switch adaptor with 12 random nucleotides. TCRdb reprocessed the 5' RACE reads via MiXCR and lists one record per CDR3 protein. The table lists about 500,000 distinct CDR3 sequences, under 30% of them singletons. Germline CDR1 SQVTM, CDR2 ANQGSEA. The CDR3 contains 12 residues. The same data also contributed to another study, on T cells of mothers and their children.

Sequencing was done on a sample of blood. This clonotype was obtained from a boy younger than 18 in good health. V gene TRBV29-1 combines with J gene TRBJ2-5, with D possibly being TRBD2 (6 bases). The J call may be in error: the DNA end matches TRBJ2-7 better. The CDR3 DNA reads TGCAGCGTTGTAGCTAGCGATGGCGAGCAGTACTTC. Encoded protein: CSVVASDGEQYF.